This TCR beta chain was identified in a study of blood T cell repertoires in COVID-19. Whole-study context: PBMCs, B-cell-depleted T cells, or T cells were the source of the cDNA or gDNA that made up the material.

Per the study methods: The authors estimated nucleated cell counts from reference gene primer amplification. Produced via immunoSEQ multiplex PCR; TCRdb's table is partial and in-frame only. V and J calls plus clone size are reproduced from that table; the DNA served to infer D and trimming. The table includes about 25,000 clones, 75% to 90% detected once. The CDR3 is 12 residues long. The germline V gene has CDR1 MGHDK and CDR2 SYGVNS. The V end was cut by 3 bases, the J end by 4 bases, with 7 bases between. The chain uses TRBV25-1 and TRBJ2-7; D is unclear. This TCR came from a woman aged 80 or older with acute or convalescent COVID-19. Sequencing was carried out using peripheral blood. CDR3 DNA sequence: TGTGCCAGCAGTGACCGTAATTACGAGCAGTACTTC. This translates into CASSDRNYEQYF.